This T cell receptor beta chain was identified during a study of T cell changes during pregnancy in multiple sclerosis. Assay used: immunoSEQ multiplex PCR; TCRdb lists only in-frame clones, some missing. Here the sample spans roughly 30,000 clones, 85% being singletons. The germline V gene has CDR1 SGHNT and CDR2 YYREEE (reference sequence). Trimming at V came to 5 bases and at J to 4 bases, leaving 7 bases not matched to a gene. The CDR3 contains 14 residues. Material: CD8+ T cells from peripheral blood mononuclear cells, obtained after pregnancy. The rearrangement uses TRBV5-4 and TRBJ1-1; TRBD1 agrees at 8 bases. The receptor's source is a female donor with multiple sclerosis, enrolled in a pregnancy study. CDR3 nucleotide sequence: TGTGCCAGCAGGGCAGGGGGCATAGGCACTGAAGCTTTCTTT. The encoded protein is CASRAGGIGTEAFF.